This TCR beta chain was retrieved from a study of T cell clusters in autoimmune cytopenias. About the research overall: TRB sequencing had a median 51,575 reads and 2,350 distinct clonotypes per sample.

Multiplex touch-down PCR amplified TRB using TRB-A and TRB-B pools in one tube. TCRdb re-called the multiplex PCR reads and shows each CDR3 protein once, DNA omitted. In total, the table holds some 2,300 distinct CDR3 sequences. Study-wide results and caveats: TRB repertoire shifts in secondary cytopenia and chronic lymphocytic leukemia mostly reflected lymphoma, not autoimmunity. Active autoimmune hepatitis patients had about 3.3-fold fewer exclusive TRB clusters than healthy donors.

Each sample's input was 200 to 300 ng genomic DNA, some 34,000 genome equivalents. The CDR3 is 17 amino acids. The germline V gene has CDR1 MNHNS and CDR2 SASEGT. Frequency places this clonotype as medium-sized. Its target is not known. The sequenced sample was peripheral blood. This receptor was identified in a human donor with an autoimmune cytopenia or autoimmune hepatitis (not recorded which). The V gene is TRBV6-1, the J gene TRBJ2-3; absent DNA, TCRdb's TRBD2 call cannot be checked. This CDR3 reads CASSERGTSGGGYTQYF.